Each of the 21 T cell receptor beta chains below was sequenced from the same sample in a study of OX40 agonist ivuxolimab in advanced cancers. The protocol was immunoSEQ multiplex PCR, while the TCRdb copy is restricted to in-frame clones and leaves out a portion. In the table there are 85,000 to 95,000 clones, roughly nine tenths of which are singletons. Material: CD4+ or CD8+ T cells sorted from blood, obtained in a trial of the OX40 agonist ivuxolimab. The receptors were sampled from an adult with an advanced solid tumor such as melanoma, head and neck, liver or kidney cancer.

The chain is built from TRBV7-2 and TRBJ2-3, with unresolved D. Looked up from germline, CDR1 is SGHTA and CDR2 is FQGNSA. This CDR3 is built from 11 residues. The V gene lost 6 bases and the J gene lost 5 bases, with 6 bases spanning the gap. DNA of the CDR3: TGTGCCAGCAGTCCCAAAGATACGCAGTATTTT. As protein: CASSPKDTQYF.

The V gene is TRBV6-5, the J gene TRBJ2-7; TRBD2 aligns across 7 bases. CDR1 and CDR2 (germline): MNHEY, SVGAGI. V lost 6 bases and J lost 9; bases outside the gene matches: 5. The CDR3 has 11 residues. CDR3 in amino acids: CASSSSGRQYF. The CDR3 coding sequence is TGTGCCAGCAGCTCTAGCGGACGGCAGTACTTC.

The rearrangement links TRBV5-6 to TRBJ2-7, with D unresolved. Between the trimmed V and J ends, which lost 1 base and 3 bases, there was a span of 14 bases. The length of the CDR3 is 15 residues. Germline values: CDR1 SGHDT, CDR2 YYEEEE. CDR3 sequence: CASSLLGQSDYEQYF. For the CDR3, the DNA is TGTGCCAGCAGCTTGCTTGGCCAGTCTGACTACGAGCAGTACTTC.

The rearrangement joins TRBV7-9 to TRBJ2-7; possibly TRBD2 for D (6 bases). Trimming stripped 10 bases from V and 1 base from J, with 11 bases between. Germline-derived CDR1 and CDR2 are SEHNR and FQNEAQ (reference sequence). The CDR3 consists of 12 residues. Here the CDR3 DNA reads TGTGCCACCGCAAGCGGGTCCTACGAGCAGTACTTC. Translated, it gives CATASGSYEQYF.

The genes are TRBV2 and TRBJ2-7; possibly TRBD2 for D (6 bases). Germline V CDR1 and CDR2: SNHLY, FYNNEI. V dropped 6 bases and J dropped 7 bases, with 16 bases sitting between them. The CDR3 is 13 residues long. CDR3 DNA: TGTGCCAGCAGGCGGGACTCAACGGGGGAGCAGTACTTC. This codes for CASRRDSTGEQYF.

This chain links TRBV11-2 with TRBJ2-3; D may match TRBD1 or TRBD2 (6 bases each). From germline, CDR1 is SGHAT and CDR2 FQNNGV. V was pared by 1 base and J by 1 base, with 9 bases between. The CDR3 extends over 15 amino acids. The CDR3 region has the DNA TGTGCCAGCAGCTTAGGGGGGGCGCGCACAGATACGCAGTATTTT. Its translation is CASSLGGARTDTQYF.

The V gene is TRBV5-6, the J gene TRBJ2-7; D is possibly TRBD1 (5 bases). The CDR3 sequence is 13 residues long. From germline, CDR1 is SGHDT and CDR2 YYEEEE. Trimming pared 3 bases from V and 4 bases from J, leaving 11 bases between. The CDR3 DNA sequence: TGTGCCAGCAGCTCCCTACCAGGGTACGAGCAGTACTTC. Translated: CASSSLPGYEQYF.

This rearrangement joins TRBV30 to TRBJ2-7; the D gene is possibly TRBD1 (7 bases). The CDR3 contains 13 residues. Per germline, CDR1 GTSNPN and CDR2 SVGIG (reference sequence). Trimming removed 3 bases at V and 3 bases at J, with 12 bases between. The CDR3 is CAWSSQGGYEQYF. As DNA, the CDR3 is TGTGCCTGGAGCTCGCAGGGGGGCTACGAGCAGTACTTC.

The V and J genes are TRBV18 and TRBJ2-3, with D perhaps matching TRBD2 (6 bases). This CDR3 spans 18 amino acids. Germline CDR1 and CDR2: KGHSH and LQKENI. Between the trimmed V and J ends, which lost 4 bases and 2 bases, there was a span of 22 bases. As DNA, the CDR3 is TGTGCCAGCTCACGAACCGTGGGGACTGGAGGGTCCACAGATACGCAGTATTTT. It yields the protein CASSRTVGTGGSTDTQYF.

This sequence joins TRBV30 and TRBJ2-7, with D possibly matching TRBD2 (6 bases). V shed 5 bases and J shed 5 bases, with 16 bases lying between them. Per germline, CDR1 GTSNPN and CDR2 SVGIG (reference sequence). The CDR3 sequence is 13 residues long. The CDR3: CAWGRSGPHEQYF. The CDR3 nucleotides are TGTGCCTGGGGGAGGAGCGGTCCCCACGAGCAGTACTTC.

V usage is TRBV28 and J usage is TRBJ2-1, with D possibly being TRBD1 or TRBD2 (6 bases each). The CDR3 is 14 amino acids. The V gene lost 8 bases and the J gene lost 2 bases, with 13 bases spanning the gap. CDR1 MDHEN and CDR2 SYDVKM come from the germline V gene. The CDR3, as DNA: TGTGCCAGCTGGGGGGCCATGGCCTACAATGAGCAGTTCTTC. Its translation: CASWGAMAYNEQFF.

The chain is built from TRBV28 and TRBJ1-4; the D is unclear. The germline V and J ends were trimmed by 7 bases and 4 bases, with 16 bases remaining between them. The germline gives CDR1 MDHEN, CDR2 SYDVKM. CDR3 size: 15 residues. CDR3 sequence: CASTPSGRLNEKLFF. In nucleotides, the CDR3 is TGTGCCAGCACTCCATCAGGCAGACTTAATGAAAAACTGTTTTTT.

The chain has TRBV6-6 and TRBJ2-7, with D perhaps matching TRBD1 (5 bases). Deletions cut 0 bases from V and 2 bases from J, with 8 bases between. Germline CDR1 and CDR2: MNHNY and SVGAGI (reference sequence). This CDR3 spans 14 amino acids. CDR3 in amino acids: CASSYSNRPYEQYF. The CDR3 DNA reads TGTGCCAGCAGTTACTCGAACAGGCCCTACGAGCAGTACTTC.

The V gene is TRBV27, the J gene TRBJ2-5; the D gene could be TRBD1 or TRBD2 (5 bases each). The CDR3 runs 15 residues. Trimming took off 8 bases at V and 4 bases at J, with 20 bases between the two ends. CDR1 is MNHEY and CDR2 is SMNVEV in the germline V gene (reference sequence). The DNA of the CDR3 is TGTGCCAGCTTATCAAAACCGGGACCCACAGAGACCCAGTACTTC. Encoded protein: CASLSKPGPTETQYF.

The CDR3, as DNA: TGTGCCAGCAGACCCCTTACGGGACAGGGAGTCGGCGGCTACACCTTC. Protein product: CASRPLTGQGVGGYTF. The chain is built from TRBV5-4 and TRBJ1-2, with 9 nucleotides matching TRBD1. Germline CDR1 reads SGHNT; CDR2 reads YYREEE (reference sequence). The CDR3 spans 16 residues. The trim removed 5 bases at V and 8 bases at J, leaving 16 bases unmatched.

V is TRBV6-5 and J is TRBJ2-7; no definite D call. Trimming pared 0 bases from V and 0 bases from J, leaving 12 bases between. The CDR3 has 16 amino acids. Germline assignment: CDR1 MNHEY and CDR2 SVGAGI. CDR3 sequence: CASSYSNQAFSYEQYF. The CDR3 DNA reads TGTGCCAGCAGTTACTCGAACCAGGCCTTCTCCTACGAGCAGTACTTC.

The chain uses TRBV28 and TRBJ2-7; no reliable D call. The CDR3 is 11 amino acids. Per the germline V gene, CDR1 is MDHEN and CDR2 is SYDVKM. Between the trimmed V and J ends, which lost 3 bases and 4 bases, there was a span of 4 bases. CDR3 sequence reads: CASSFSYEQYF. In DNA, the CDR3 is TGTGCCAGCAGTTTTAGTTACGAGCAGTACTTC.

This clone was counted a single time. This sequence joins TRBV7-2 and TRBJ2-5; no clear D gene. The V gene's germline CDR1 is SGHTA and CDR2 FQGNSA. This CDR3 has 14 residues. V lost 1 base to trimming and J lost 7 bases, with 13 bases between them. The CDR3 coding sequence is TGTGCCAGCAGCTTAGAGTCCGTTTCGGGGACCCAGTACTTC. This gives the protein CASSLESVSGTQYF.

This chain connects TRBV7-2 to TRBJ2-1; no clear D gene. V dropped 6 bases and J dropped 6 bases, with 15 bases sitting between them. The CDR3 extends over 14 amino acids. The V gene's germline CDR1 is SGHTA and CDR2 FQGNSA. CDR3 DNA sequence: TGTGCCAGCAGGTCTCCGGGTCTCATCAATGAGCAGTTCTTC. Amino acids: CASRSPGLINEQFF.

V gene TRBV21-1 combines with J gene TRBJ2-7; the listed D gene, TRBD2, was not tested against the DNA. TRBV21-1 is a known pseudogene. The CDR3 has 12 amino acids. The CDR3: CASSNPGIEQYF. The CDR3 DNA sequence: TGTGCCAGCAGCAATCCCGGGATCGAGCAGTACTTC.

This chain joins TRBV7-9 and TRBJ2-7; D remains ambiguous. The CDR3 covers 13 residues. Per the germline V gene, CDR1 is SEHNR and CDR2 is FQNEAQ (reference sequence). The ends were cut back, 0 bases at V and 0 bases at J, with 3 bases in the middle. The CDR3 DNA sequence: TGTGCCAGCAGCTTAGCGTTCTCCTACGAGCAGTACTTC. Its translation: CASSLAFSYEQYF.